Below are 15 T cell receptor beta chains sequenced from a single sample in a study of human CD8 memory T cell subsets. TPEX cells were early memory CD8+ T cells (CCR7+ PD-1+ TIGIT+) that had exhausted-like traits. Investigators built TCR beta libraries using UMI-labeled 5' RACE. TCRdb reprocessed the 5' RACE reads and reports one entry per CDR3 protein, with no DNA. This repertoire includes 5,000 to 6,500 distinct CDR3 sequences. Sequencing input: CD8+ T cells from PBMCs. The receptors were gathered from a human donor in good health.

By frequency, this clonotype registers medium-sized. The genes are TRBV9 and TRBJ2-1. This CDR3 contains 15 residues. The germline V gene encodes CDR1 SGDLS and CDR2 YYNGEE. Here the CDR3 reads CASSVGRSSYNEQFF.

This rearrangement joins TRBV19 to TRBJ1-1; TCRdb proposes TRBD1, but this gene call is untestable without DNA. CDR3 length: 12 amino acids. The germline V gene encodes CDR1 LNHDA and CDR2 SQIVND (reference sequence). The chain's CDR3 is CASSHWTGEAFF.

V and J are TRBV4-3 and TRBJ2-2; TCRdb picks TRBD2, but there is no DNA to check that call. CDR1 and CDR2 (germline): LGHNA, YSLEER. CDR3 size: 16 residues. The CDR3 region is CASSPLAGANTGELFF.

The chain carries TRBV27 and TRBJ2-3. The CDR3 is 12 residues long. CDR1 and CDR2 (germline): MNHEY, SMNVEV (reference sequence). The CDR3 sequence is CASSPNRDTQYF.

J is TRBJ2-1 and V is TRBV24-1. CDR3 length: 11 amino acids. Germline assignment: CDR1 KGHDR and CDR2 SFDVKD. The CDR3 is CATSAMNEQFF.

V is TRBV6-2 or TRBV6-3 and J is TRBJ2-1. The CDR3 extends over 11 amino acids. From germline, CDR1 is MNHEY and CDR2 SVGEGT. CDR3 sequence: CASSYGYEQFF.

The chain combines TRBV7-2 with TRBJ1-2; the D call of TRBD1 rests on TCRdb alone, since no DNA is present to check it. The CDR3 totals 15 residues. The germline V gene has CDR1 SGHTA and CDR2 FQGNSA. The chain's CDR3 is CASSSLRGTVYGYTF.

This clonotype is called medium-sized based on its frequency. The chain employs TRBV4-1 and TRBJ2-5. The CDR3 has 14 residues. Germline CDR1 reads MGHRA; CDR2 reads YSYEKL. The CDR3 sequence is CASSQEPLGETQYF.

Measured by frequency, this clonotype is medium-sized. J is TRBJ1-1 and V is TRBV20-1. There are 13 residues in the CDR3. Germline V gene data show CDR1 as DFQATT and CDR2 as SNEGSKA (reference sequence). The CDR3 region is CSASRSHYTEAFF.

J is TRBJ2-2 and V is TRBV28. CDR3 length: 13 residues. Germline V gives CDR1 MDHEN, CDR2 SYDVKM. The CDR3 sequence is CASSSTNTGELFF. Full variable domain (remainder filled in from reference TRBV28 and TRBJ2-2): DVKVTQSSRYLVKRTGEKVFLECVQDMDHENMFWYRQDPGLGLRLIYFSYDVKMKEKGDIPEGYSVSREKKERFSLILESASTNQTSMYLCASSSTNTGELFFGEGSRLTVL.

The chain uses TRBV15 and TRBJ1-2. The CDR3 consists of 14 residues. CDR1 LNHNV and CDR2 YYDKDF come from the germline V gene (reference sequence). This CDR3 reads CATSTDRINYGYTF.

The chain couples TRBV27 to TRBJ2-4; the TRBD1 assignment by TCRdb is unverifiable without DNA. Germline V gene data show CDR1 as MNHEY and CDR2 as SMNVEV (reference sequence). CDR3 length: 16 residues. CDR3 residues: CASTPGQGKAKNIQYF.

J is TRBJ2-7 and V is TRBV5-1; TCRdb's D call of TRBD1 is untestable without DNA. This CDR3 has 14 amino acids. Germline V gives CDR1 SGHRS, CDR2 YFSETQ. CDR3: CASSPGTGKNEQYF.

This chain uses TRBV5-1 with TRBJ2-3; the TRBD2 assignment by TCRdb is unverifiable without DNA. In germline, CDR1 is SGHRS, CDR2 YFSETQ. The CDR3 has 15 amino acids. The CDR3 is CASSLEISGADTQYF.

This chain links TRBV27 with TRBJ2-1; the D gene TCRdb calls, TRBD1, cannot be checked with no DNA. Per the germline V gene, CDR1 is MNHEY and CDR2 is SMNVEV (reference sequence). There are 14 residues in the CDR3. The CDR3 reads CASSSSDRVHEQFF.